These 18 T cell receptor beta chains were sequenced from one sample in a study of PD-1 blockade in classical Hodgkin lymphoma. Each of the patients experienced relapse following autologous stem cell transplantation, and their brentuximab vedotin exposure differed. This table comes from immunoSEQ multiplex PCR, and its TCRdb copy is limited to in-frame clones, with some not included. The table shows roughly 150,000 clones, with 78% occurring only once. Specimen: peripheral blood mononuclear cells (PBMCs), collected before the second cycle of nivolumab. The receptors stem from a human donor with classical Hodgkin lymphoma.

J is TRBJ2-7 and V is TRBV30, with TRBD2 matching over 7 bases. Germline CDR1 is GTSNPN and CDR2 is SVGIG (reference sequence). CDR3 size: 15 residues. The V and J ends lost 0 bases and 2 bases, in that order; junction bases with no gene match: 7. As DNA, the CDR3 is TGTGCCTGGAGTGTACCCGGGACTACGGCCTACGAGCAGTACTTC. Its protein is CAWSVPGTTAYEQYF.

This chain uses TRBV7-2 with TRBJ2-2, with D perhaps matching TRBD1 or TRBD2 (6 bases each). Germline CDR1 is SGHTA and CDR2 is FQGNSA. This CDR3 region has 16 residues. V was trimmed by 3 bases and J by 3 bases, leaving 14 bases between them. This CDR3 is CASSLKGGWDTGELFF. The CDR3 region has the DNA TGTGCCAGCAGCTTGAAAGGGGGGTGGGACACCGGGGAGCTGTTTTTT.

This clone was detected a few times. The rearrangement links TRBV11-1 to TRBJ2-3; 7 bases line up with TRBD2. The CDR3 totals 14 residues. After removal of 1 base from V and 4 bases from J, the junction contained 2 bases not matched to a gene. Germline V gives CDR1 SGHAT, CDR2 FQDESV (reference sequence). CDR3 amino acids: CASSLGTRSDTQYF. DNA of the CDR3: TGTGCCAGCAGCTTAGGGACTAGATCAGATACGCAGTATTTT.

This clone was seen a few times. This chain connects TRBV7-8 to TRBJ2-2; TRBD1 matches at 9 bases. Germline V lookup: CDR1 SGHVS, CDR2 FQNEAQ. The length of the CDR3 is 16 residues. Trimming removed 5 bases from V and 4 bases from J; junction bases left unmatched: 8. The CDR3 DNA reads TGTGCCAGCAGCACCTACAGGGGGCGCCGCACCGGGGAGCTGTTTTTT. Protein sequence: CASSTYRGRRTGELFF.

This clone has only a few counts. The chain combines TRBV7-9 with TRBJ2-2, with D perhaps TRBD1 (6 bases). Looked up from germline, CDR1 is SEHNR and CDR2 is FQNEAQ (reference sequence). The V and J ends lost 6 bases and 3 bases respectively, with 14 bases between them. The CDR3 loop spans 15 amino acids. The CDR3 protein is CASSRLGAHTGELFF. CDR3 nucleotide sequence: TGTGCCAGCAGTCGTTTGGGGGCCCACACCGGGGAGCTGTTTTTT.

This chain connects TRBV10-3 to TRBJ1-5; D gene uncertain. The germline V gene has CDR1 ENHRY and CDR2 SYGVKD. The CDR3 sequence is 14 residues long. Trimming shortened V by 0 bases and J by 6 bases, and 9 bases separated the two germline ends. CDR3 coding DNA: TGTGCCATCAGTGAGTCAGGGCTGGGTCAGCCCCAGCATTTT. Encoded protein: CAISESGLGQPQHF.

Only a few counts were recorded for this clone. In DNA form, the CDR3 reads TGCGCCAGCAGCTTGACACAGGGAAGCTACACCTTC. This gives the protein CASSLTQGSYTF. The V gene is TRBV5-1, the J gene TRBJ1-2; possibly TRBD1 for D (6 bases). Germline CDR1 SGHRS, CDR2 YFSETQ. Trimming removed 1 base from V and 9 bases from J, with 10 bases in between. This CDR3 contains 12 residues.

The chain couples TRBV5-8 to TRBJ1-2; weak D call: TRBD1 (5 bases). This CDR3 spans 17 amino acids. The germline V and J ends were trimmed by 2 bases and 4 bases, with 21 bases remaining between them. Looked up from germline, CDR1 is SGHTS and CDR2 is YDEGEE. The CDR3 nucleotides are TGTGCCAGCAGCTTTGGCCAGGGAGGAGGGGTTGCCTATGGCTACACCTTC. Protein product: CASSFGQGGGVAYGYTF.

This chain links TRBV10-3 with TRBJ1-2; 8 bases match TRBD1. V gave up 6 bases and J gave up 5 bases; unmatched junction bases: 8. The length of the CDR3 is 14 residues. In germline, CDR1 is ENHRY, CDR2 SYGVKD. CDR3 nucleotides: TGTGCCATCAGCTCAGGGACAGGAATTTATGGCTACACCTTC. Its translation is CAISSGTGIYGYTF.

V and J are TRBV9 and TRBJ2-3; maybe TRBD1 (6 bases). Germline V gene data show CDR1 as SGDLS and CDR2 as YYNGEE. Trimming pared 8 bases from V and 2 bases from J, leaving 12 bases between. The length of the CDR3 is 13 residues. CDR3 coding DNA: TGTGCCAGTACAGGGAACTTCACAGATACGCAGTATTTT. This encodes CASTGNFTDTQYF.

This chain connects TRBV10-3 to TRBJ2-5; the match to TRBD1 covers 7 bases. CDR3 length: 13 amino acids. Germline assignment: CDR1 ENHRY and CDR2 SYGVKD. V lost 8 bases to trimming and J lost 0 bases; unmatched junction nucleotides: 3. The CDR3 bases are TGTGCCATCCAGACAGGGTACCAAGAGACCCAGTACTTC. It yields the protein CAIQTGYQETQYF.

The V call is TRBV16, the J call TRBJ2-6; TRBD1 matches 7 bases. Per germline, CDR1 KGHSY and CDR2 FQNENV. The V segment lost 2 bases and the J segment 2 bases; nucleotides outside the gene matches: 0. CDR3 length: 15 amino acids. The CDR3 DNA is TGTGCCAGCAGCCAAACAGGGGCTGGGGCCAACGTCCTGACTTTC. As protein: CASSQTGAGANVLTF.

This clone appeared a single time. The gene calls are TRBV19 and TRBJ1-5, with a weak D call TRBD1 (6 bases). The ends were cut back, 7 bases at V and 2 bases at J, with 15 bases in the middle. Germline V CDR1 and CDR2: LNHDA, SQIVND (reference sequence). The CDR3 sequence is 15 residues long. In DNA, the CDR3 is TGTGCCAGTACCTTTAACAGGGATGGCAATCAGCCCCAGCATTTT. The encoded protein is CASTFNRDGNQPQHF.

This sequence joins TRBV7-9 and TRBJ1-1; 8 positions match TRBD1. This CDR3 region has 15 residues. With V trimmed by 5 bases and J by 2 bases, 7 bases remained unmatched. The V gene's germline CDR1 is SEHNR and CDR2 FQNEAQ (reference sequence). CDR3: CASSTGTGPNTEAFF. The CDR3 DNA reads TGTGCCAGCAGCACCGGGACAGGACCAAACACTGAAGCTTTCTTT.

The chain is built from TRBV7-2 and TRBJ2-2; 9 nucleotides align to TRBD2. The CDR3 totals 15 residues. From germline, CDR1 is SGHTA and CDR2 FQGNSA. V gave up 5 bases and J gave up 4 bases; unmatched junction bases: 5. The CDR3 DNA is TGTGCCAGCAGCCCCAAGCGGGGGGTCACCGGGGAGCTGTTTTTT. Its translation: CASSPKRGVTGELFF.

The chain joins TRBV30 to TRBJ1-6; D is unresolved. Germline assignment: CDR1 GTSNPN and CDR2 SVGIG (reference sequence). The CDR3 extends over 13 amino acids. The V end lost 2 bases, the J end lost 4 bases, and 6 bases lay between the germline ends. DNA for the CDR3: TGTGCCTGGAGTCTACAATATAATTCACCCCTCCACTTT. Protein sequence: CAWSLQYNSPLHF.

The chain carries TRBV13 and TRBJ2-5; the D gene could be TRBD1 or TRBD2 (5 bases each). Trimming cost V 0 bases and J 7 bases, with 12 bases left between them. The CDR3 spans 14 residues. The germline CDR1 and CDR2 sequences are PRHDT and FYEKMQ (reference sequence). The CDR3 sequence: CASSLGRVGGTQYF. DNA for the CDR3: TGTGCCAGCAGCTTAGGCCGGGTTGGGGGGACCCAGTACTTC. Full variable domain (outside the CDR3, taken from reference TRBV13 and TRBJ2-5): AAGVIQSPRHLIKEKRETATLKCYPIPRHDTVYWYQQGPGQDPQFLISFYEKMQSDKGSIPDRFSAQQFSDYHSELNMSSLELGDSALYFCASSLGRVGGTQYFGPGTRLLVL.

In its sample, this clone was seen once. The chain uses TRBV4-1 and TRBJ2-1, with a weak D call TRBD2 (5 bases). The CDR3 is 15 amino acids. V was trimmed by 0 bases and J by 1 base, leaving 7 bases between them. The germline V gene encodes CDR1 MGHRA and CDR2 YSYEKL. DNA of the CDR3: TGCGCCAGCAGCCAAGATCCGGGGTCCTACAATGAGCAGTTCTTC. This gives the protein CASSQDPGSYNEQFF.